Sequencing of this T cell receptor (beta chain) was carried out in a study of blood T cell repertoires in COVID-19. The protocol was immunoSEQ multiplex PCR, while the TCRdb copy is restricted to in-frame clones and leaves out a portion. In the table there are 25,000 to 35,000 clones, approximately 83% of which are singletons. CDR3 length: 16 amino acids. Germline V gene data show CDR1 as KGHDR and CDR2 as SFDVKD. Deletions cut 3 bases from V and 1 base from J, with 12 bases between. The receptor was isolated from a man between 65 and 80 years old with active COVID-19. V usage is TRBV24-1 and J usage is TRBJ2-1; D perhaps matches TRBD2 (6 bases). The sequencing sample was made of peripheral blood. Written as DNA, the CDR3 is TGTGCCACCAGTGATGGGGCTAGCGCGTCCTACAATGAGCAGTTCTTC. Translation: CATSDGASASYNEQFF.